This TCR beta chain originates from a study of shared T cell receptors in the human thymus. Some clones are missing from TCRdb's copy, which holds only in-frame ones; the method was immunoSEQ multiplex PCR. Of hundreds of thousands of clones detected, more than 75% appear once; the ten largest clones hold 0.0095% to 0.012%. This same sample was also part of a study on human thymus T cells. That work contributes: Donation came from healthy Finnish infants having corrective surgery for congenital heart defects. Thymic samples were excised during corrective heart operations. Repertoires from thymus and blood appeared to show biased V and J gene usage. Related work showed strongly overlapping thymic repertoires across unrelated individuals.

The TCR sequence derives from a boy younger than two with a congenital heart defect. Sequencing was performed on thymocytes.

CDR3 DNA sequence: TGTGCCCAAAGGAGCGGGCGTGAATACAATGAGCAGTTCTTC. Translating gives CAQRSGREYNEQFF. J is TRBJ2-1 and V is TRBV30; possibly TRBD2 for D (6 bases). This CDR3 has 14 residues. CDR1 GTSNPN and CDR2 SVGIG come from the germline V gene (reference sequence). V lost 8 bases and J 4 bases, leaving 18 bases between the germline ends.